The T cell receptor beta chain under discussion was sequenced for a study of blood T cell repertoires in COVID-19. Authors' methods: Amplified reference gene primers provided the basis for estimating nucleated cell counts. The data were produced by immunoSEQ multiplex PCR, yet TCRdb's version contains in-frame clones alone and is incomplete. The V and J calls and clone size come from that table; D and trimming were worked out from the DNA. The sample consists of 300,000 or so clones, less than 90% of them appearing once. Participants spanned ages about 18 to 100 years and resided in 24 US areas. Assignments of participants to cohorts depended upon their own reported clinical history. What the recovered Cohort 3 donors had was two negative PCRs, clearance, or symptom resolution. Trimming left V 0 bases short and J 3 bases short, with 9 bases between. The CDR3 covers 15 residues. The germline V gene encodes CDR1 SGHNT and CDR2 YYREEE (reference sequence).

The rearrangement joins TRBV5-4 to TRBJ2-2, with D perhaps matching TRBD2 (6 bases). The sample was PBMCs or T cells enriched from blood (not recorded which). This sequence originates from a woman aged 30 to 39 who had recovered from COVID-19. CDR3 nucleotide sequence: TGTGCCAGCAGCTTGGCGGGGGTTCACACCGGGGAGCTGTTTTTT. This sequence encodes CASSLAGVHTGELFF.